This T cell receptor (beta chain) was identified in a study of T cells in Graves' hyperthyroidism and ophthalmopathy. Trimming took 3 bases from V and 4 from J, leaving 16 bases between them. CDR1 SEHNR and CDR2 FQNEAQ come from the germline V gene (reference sequence). The CDR3 consists of 16 residues. This clonotype was observed many times. RNA transcripts provided the source from which TCR beta CDR3 regions were amplified. In the first-round RT-PCR of the TCR CDR3, the HTBI primer set was used. A single record per CDR3 protein comes from TCRdb applying MiXCR to the multiplex PCR reads. The data contain hundreds of thousands of distinct CDR3 sequences, roughly 14% of them singletons.

The chain is built from TRBV7-9 and TRBJ2-1; TRBD2 might be the D (6 bases). Sample: blood. The sequence was obtained from a woman in her 30s with Graves' hyperthyroidism. CDR3 sequence: CASSFIPGTGYNEQFF. CDR3 DNA sequence: TGTGCCAGCAGCTTCATTCCCGGGACTGGGTACAATGAGCAGTTCTTC.